The rows below give T cell receptor beta chains drawn from one sample of a study of regulatory T cells in long-lasting Graves disease. Via MiXCR, TCRdb re-called the multiplex PCR reads, giving one row per CDR3 protein. The repertoire holds around 400,000 distinct CDR3 sequences, with around 16% as singletons. The same data also went into a second study, on T cells in Graves' hyperthyroidism and ophthalmopathy.

Sample: peripheral blood mononuclear cells (PBMCs), taken at new diagnosis, from a patient treated with antithyroid drugs. The receptors were gathered from a middle-aged woman with Graves disease. The CDR3 runs from the conserved cysteine through the conserved F or W. Fields, in order: CDR3 DNA, CDR3 protein, D gene, V gene, clone size, J gene. A D gene is named only where the DNA matches it firmly. Where a row states a size, it is once, few, many or the class of an expanded clone; other rows omit it.

TGTGCCAGCAGTTTCCCTGGGGTTGGCGAGACCCTGGACACTGAAGCTTTCTTT CASSFPGVGETLDTEAFF NA TRBV12-3/TRBV12-4 many TRBJ1-1
TGTGCCAGCAGCGCTAGCGGATCTTTGGATACGCAGTATTTT CASSASGSLDTQYF TRBD2 TRBV9 NA TRBJ2-3
TGTGCCAGTAGTATAGCCACGACAGGGGGCCTGGAGACCCAGTACTTC CASSIATTGGLETQYF TRBD1 TRBV19 many TRBJ2-5
TGTGCCAGCAGCCTGAGGACAGCTAACTATGGCTACACCTTC CASSLRTANYGYTF NA TRBV5-8 few TRBJ1-2
TGTGCCAGCAGTTACCGGGGACCGATGGGGGATGGCTACACCTTC CASSYRGPMGDGYTF NA TRBV6-2/TRBV6-3 NA TRBJ1-2
TGCGCCAGCAGTGAGGAGGTACTAGCGGGAGCCTACGAGCAGTACTTC CASSEEVLAGAYEQYF TRBD2 TRBV10-2 NA TRBJ2-7
TGTGCCAGCAGTTTATACCCGCGGGAGGGCCCGAACACCGGGGAGCTGTTTTTT CASSLYPREGPNTGELFF TRBD2 TRBV27 many TRBJ2-2
TGCAGTGCTAGAGATCTCAGGGGGCGCGGGGAGACCCAGTACTTC CSARDLRGRGETQYF TRBD1 TRBV20-1 few TRBJ2-5
TGTGCCAGCAGCCAAGATTTTCAGGGGGGCTGGTTCGCAGATACGCAGTATTTT CASSQDFQGGWFADTQYF NA TRBV3-1 many TRBJ2-3
TGTGCCAGCTCACCACGGCGGTCAGGAGCGGAAGATACGCAGTATTTT CASSPRRSGAEDTQYF NA TRBV18 NA TRBJ2-3
TGTGCCAGCGTCGGGACTAGCGAGACCTCCTACAATGAGCAGTTCTTC CASVGTSETSYNEQFF TRBD2 TRBV6-1 NA TRBJ2-1
TGCAGCGTTCTACAGGGGGGGGCCTACGAGCAGTACTTC CSVLQGGAYEQYF NA TRBV29-1 NA TRBJ2-7
TGCAGTGCAAACAACCCGACTAGCGGAAACAATGAGCAGTTCTTC CSANNPTSGNNEQFF TRBD2 TRBV20-1 NA TRBJ2-1
TGTGCCAGCTCCCTTAGCGGGAGCGAAGATACGCAGTATTTT CASSLSGSEDTQYF TRBD2 TRBV19 many TRBJ2-3
TGTGCCAGCAGCCCGTTCCTTACGGCCTACGAGCAGTACTTC CASSPFLTAYEQYF NA TRBV12-3/TRBV12-4 NA TRBJ2-7
TGTGCCACCACGGGACTAGCGGGAGGGAGAGGGGGCACAGATACGCAGTATTTT CATTGLAGGRGGTDTQYF TRBD2 TRBV2 few TRBJ2-3
TGTGCCATCAGTGAGTCAGGGGTGGCTAATGAAAAACTGTTTTTT CAISESGVANEKLFF NA TRBV10-3 few TRBJ1-4
TGCAGTGCTAGAGATGGCGATAGCGGGATCTACGAGCAGTACTTC CSARDGDSGIYEQYF TRBD2 TRBV20-1 few TRBJ2-7
TGTGCCAGCAGTTTATCGTGGACAAACTACGAGCAGTACTTC CASSLSWTNYEQYF NA TRBV27 many TRBJ2-7
TGCGCCAGCAGCTTGGCCCGAGACAGGACTGTTGGCTACACCTTC CASSLARDRTVGYTF NA TRBV5-1 many TRBJ1-2
TGTGCCTGGAGGACGGGGGGGAGAATGAACACTGAAGCTTTCTTT CAWRTGGRMNTEAFF NA TRBV30 few TRBJ1-1
TGTGCCAGCAGTCCCATTTACTATGGCTACACCTTC CASSPIYYGYTF NA TRBV6-2/TRBV6-3 few TRBJ1-2
TGCGCCAGCAGCTTGGCTCAGGGGATGAACAATGAGCAGTTCTTC CASSLAQGMNNEQFF NA TRBV5-1 many TRBJ2-1
TGTGCCAGCAGTTTTGTAACAGGGCATAGCAATCAGCCCCAGCATTTT CASSFVTGHSNQPQHF NA TRBV28 many TRBJ1-5
TGTGCCAGCAGCTTGGGGACCTGGAAGGGACCCCTCCACTTT CASSLGTWKGPLHF NA TRBV11-1 many TRBJ1-6
TGTGCCAGCAGTGCACGGGGAGTCGGAACCGGGGAGCTGTTTTTT CASSARGVGTGELFF NA TRBV2 many TRBJ2-2
TGTGCCAGCAACTCCCAGATAGGGACAGGGATCTACGAGCAGTACTTC CASNSQIGTGIYEQYF TRBD1 TRBV28 many TRBJ2-7
TGTGCCTCAAACTCGGGAGTAGATGAAAAACTGTTTTTT CASNSGVDEKLFF NA TRBV30 few TRBJ1-4
TGTGCCAGCAGTACCCGACCCTACGAGCAGTACTTC CASSTRPYEQYF NA TRBV2 many TRBJ2-7
TGTGCCAGCAGTTACCGTACAGGGAACGAGTCACCCCTCCACTTT CASSYRTGNESPLHF NA TRBV6-2/TRBV6-3 few TRBJ1-6
TGTGCCAGTAGTGTCATGTGGGCGTCCTCGAAAAGCTACGAGCAGTACTTC CASSVMWASSKSYEQYF NA TRBV19 NA TRBJ2-7
TGTGCCATCAGAGGCCGGGACAACCCTGGAAACACCATATATTTT CAIRGRDNPGNTIYF NA TRBV10-3 few TRBJ1-3
TGTGCCAGCAGTTCGGGGAGTTCTGGAAACACCATATATTTT CASSSGSSGNTIYF NA TRBV27 many TRBJ1-3
TGCAGTGCTAGGGCGGGAAACACCGGGGAGCTGTTTTTT CSARAGNTGELFF NA TRBV20-1 few TRBJ2-2
TGTGCCAGCAGCTTGCGTGGCCATCCGAGCTCCTACGAGCAGTACTTC CASSLRGHPSSYEQYF NA TRBV11-1 many TRBJ2-7
TGTGCCAGCAGCTACAGGGATTCCTACGAGCAGTACTTC CASSYRDSYEQYF NA TRBV11-1 many TRBJ2-7
TGTGCCAGTAGTATGGGCCTAAGGAACACTGAAGCTTTCTTT CASSMGLRNTEAFF NA TRBV19 many TRBJ1-1